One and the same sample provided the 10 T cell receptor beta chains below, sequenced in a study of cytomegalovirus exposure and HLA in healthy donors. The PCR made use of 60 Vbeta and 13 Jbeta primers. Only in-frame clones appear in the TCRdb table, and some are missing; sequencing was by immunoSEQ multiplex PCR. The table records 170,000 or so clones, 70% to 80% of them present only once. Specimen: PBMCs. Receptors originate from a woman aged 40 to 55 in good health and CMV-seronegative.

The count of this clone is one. CDR3 amino acids: CASSYRTSGRFNEQFF. CDR3 sequence (DNA): TGTGCCAGCAGTTACCGGACTAGCGGGAGGTTCAATGAGCAGTTCTTC. The chain employs TRBV6-5 and TRBJ2-1, with 14 bases that match TRBD2. The V gene's germline CDR1 is MNHEY and CDR2 SVGAGI. Germline trimming cut 2 bases from V and 6 bases from J; bases unmatched to any gene: 3. This CDR3 has 16 amino acids.

This chain's CDR3 is CASRPDRVSGNTIYF. The CDR3 region has the DNA TGTGCCAGCAGGCCCGACAGGGTATCTGGAAACACCATATATTTT. The V and J genes are TRBV7-6 and TRBJ1-3; 7 bases align to TRBD1. V dropped 6 bases and J dropped 1; count of bases not matched to a gene: 6. Germline-derived CDR1 and CDR2 are SGHVS and FNYEAQ. This CDR3 is 15 amino acids long.

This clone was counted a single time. The chain's CDR3 is CASGTGGASTEAFF. The CDR3 coding sequence is TGTGCCAGCGGGACAGGGGGCGCGAGCACTGAAGCTTTCTTT. The chain uses TRBV5-8 and TRBJ1-1; 12 nucleotides line up with TRBD1. The CDR3 extends over 14 amino acids. V trimming: 7 bases; J trimming: 4 bases; junction bases outside the gene matches: 5. Per germline, CDR1 SGHTS and CDR2 YDEGEE.

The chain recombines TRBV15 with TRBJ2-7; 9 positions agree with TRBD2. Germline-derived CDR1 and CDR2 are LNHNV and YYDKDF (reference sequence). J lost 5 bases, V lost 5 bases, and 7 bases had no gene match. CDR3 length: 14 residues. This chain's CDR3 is CATSSAGGPNEQYF. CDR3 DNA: TGTGCCACCAGCTCCGCGGGAGGGCCTAACGAGCAGTACTTC.

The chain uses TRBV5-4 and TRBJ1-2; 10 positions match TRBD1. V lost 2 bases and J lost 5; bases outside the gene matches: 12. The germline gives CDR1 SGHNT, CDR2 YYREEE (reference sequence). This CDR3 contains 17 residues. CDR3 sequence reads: CASSLLRQGAFGYGYTF. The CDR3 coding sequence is TGTGCCAGCAGCTTATTGCGACAGGGGGCGTTTGGGTATGGCTACACCTTC. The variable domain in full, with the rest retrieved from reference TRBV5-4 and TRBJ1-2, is ETGVTQSPTHLIKTRGQQVTLRCSSQSGHNTVSWYQQALGQGPQFIFQYYREEENGRGNFPPRFSGLQFPNYSSELNVNALELDDSALYLCASSLLRQGAFGYGYTFGSGTRLTVV.

CDR3 region: CAIRGTVTSKNTEAFF. The CDR3 DNA sequence: TGTGCCATCAGGGGGACAGTTACATCAAAGAACACTGAAGCTTTCTTT. The chain carries TRBV10-3 and TRBJ1-1, with TRBD1 matching 7 bases. Germline CDR1 reads ENHRY; CDR2 reads SYGVKD. This CDR3 is 16 amino acids long. The V and J ends lost 6 bases and 1 base, in that order; junction bases with no gene match: 11.

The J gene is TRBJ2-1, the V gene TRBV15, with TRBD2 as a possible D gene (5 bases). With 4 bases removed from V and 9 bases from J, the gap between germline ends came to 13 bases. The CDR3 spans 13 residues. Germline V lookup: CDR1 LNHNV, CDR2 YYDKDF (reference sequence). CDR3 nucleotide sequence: TGTGCCACCAGCACCCCGGGGAGCAGTGAGCAGTTCTTC. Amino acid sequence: CATSTPGSSEQFF.

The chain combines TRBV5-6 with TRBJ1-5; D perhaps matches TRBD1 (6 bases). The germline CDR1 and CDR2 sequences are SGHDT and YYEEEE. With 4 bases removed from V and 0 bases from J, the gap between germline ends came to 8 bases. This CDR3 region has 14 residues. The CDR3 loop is CASSPRGSNQPQHF. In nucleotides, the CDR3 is TGTGCCAGCAGCCCCAGGGGTAGCAATCAGCCCCAGCATTTT.

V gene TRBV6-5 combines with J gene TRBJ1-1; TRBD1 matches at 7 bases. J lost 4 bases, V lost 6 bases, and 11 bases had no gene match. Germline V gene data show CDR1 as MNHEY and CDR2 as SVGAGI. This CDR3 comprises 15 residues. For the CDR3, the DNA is TGTGCCAGCAGAAAGGACAGGCCAGGGGGCACTGAAGCTTTCTTT. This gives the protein CASRKDRPGGTEAFF.

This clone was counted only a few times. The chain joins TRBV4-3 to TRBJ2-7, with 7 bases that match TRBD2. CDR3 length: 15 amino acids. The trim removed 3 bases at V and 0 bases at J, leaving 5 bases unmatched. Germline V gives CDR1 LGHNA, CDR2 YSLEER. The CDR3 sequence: CASSQDSGSSYEQYF. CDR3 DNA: TGCGCCAGCAGCCAGGATAGCGGGTCCTCCTACGAGCAGTACTTC.